This T cell receptor (beta chain) is from a study of cytomegalovirus exposure and HLA in healthy donors. The PCR employed 60 Vbeta primers together with 13 Jbeta primers. Methods used by the authors: About 11 million of some 80 million unique TCR beta chains were shared, per a later count. Measured with immunoSEQ multiplex PCR; TCRdb has only the in-frame clones, and not every one. V, J and clone size derive from that table, while D and trimming were established from the DNA sequence. This sample has some 150,000 clones; approximately 74% occur once, and the top ten carry approximately 2.5%. A word on this clone: Antigen: not known.

V was shortened by 4 bases and J by 4 bases, with 10 bases between the two germline ends. The CDR3 has 13 residues. CDR1 MDHEN and CDR2 SYDVKM come from the germline V gene. The study, taken as a whole, reports: Analyses of presence/absence relied on an assumption of roughly uniform sequencing depth across donors. TCR beta V- and J-gene trimming was later associated with a missense DCLRE1C variant. Through in vitro validation, three CMV-associated chains were shown to be specific for CMV antigens.

The chain is built from TRBV28 and TRBJ1-2, with D unresolved. The sample was PBMCs. The clonotype was recovered from a woman under 40 in good health and CMV-seronegative. The CDR3 region has the DNA TGTGCCAGCAGTTACCCAGCGGGCTATGGCTACACCTTC. Translated, it gives CASSYPAGYGYTF.